The 23 T cell receptor beta chains below all came from one sample that was sequenced in a study of T cell responses to AZD1222 COVID-19 vaccine. Assay used: immunoSEQ multiplex PCR; TCRdb lists only in-frame clones, some missing. This sample carries about 170,000 clones, roughly nine tenths of them seen once, and the ten largest clones take 6.5% to 8.5%. The source material was peripheral blood, sampled on day 0 of AZD1222 vaccination. Receptors originate from an adult in good health.

The V and J genes are TRBV3-1 (or the pseudogene TRBV3-2) and TRBJ2-1; 9 positions match TRBD2. Germline V gene lookup returns CDR1 LGHDT and CDR2 YNNKEL (reference sequence). V lost 10 bases and J lost 9; bases outside the gene matches: 22. This CDR3 comprises 17 residues. CDR3 sequence (DNA): TGTGCCACCTCGAGAGAGCGGGGGGTCCCAGGGGAGGGTGAGCAGTTCTTC. Translating gives CATSRERGVPGEGEQFF.

This CDR3 is CASAGTGVDQPQHF. Here the CDR3 DNA reads TGTGCCAGTGCCGGGACAGGGGTCGATCAGCCCCAGCATTTT. The chain employs TRBV18 and TRBJ1-5; 10 bases map to TRBD1. Unmatched junction bases numbered 7, after V lost 9 bases and J lost 5 bases. This CDR3 has 14 amino acids. The germline V gene has CDR1 KGHSH and CDR2 LQKENI.

The CDR3 coding sequence is TGCGCCAGCAGCTTGGAAAGCCCGGGTCTGGGGACCAAAAACATTCAGTACTTC. Its protein is CASSLESPGLGTKNIQYF. V usage is TRBV5-1 and J usage is TRBJ2-4; unclear D gene. The CDR3 has 18 amino acids. The V end was cut by 0 bases, the J end by 2 bases, with 18 bases between. CDR1 is SGHRS and CDR2 is YFSETQ in the germline V gene.

The chain employs TRBV5-1 and TRBJ2-3, with D perhaps matching TRBD2 (6 bases). The CDR3 has 14 amino acids. Germline CDR1 SGHRS, CDR2 YFSETQ. Trimming took off 0 bases at V and 5 bases at J, with 10 bases between the two ends. CDR3 region: CASSLVGGQDTQYF. DNA of the CDR3: TGCGCCAGCAGCTTGGTCGGGGGTCAAGATACGCAGTATTTT.

In this sample, this clone turned up once. The gene calls are TRBV25-1 and TRBJ1-1; D gene uncertain. This CDR3 region has 11 residues. The germline V gene encodes CDR1 MGHDK and CDR2 SYGVNS. V was shortened by 8 bases and J by 0 bases, with 4 bases between the two germline ends. CDR3 sequence (DNA): TGTGCCAGCTCTATGAACACTGAAGCTTTCTTT. Its protein product is CASSMNTEAFF. Full variable domain (remainder filled in from reference TRBV25-1 and TRBJ1-1): EADIYQTPRYLVIGTGKKITLECSQTMGHDKMYWYQQDPGMELHLIHYSYGVNSTEKGDLSSESTVSRIRTEHFPLTLESARPSHTSQYLCASSMNTEAFFGQGTRLTVV.

V is TRBV10-1 and J is TRBJ1-2, with D unclear. Germline values: CDR1 WNHNN, CDR2 SYGVQD (reference sequence). V lost 4 bases, J lost 5 bases, and 11 bases lay in between. The length of the CDR3 is 13 residues. The CDR3 DNA sequence: TGCGCCAGCAGTGCGGACCCCGGGTATGGCTACACCTTC. It codes for CASSADPGYGYTF.

The chain is built from TRBV9 and TRBJ2-3; D call uncertain. Trimming took 3 bases from V and 0 from J, leaving 8 bases between them. There are 14 residues in the CDR3. Germline V gives CDR1 SGDLS, CDR2 YYNGEE. The CDR3 nucleotides are TGTGCCAGCAGCGGGGCTACTAGCACAGATACGCAGTATTTT. Its translation is CASSGATSTDTQYF.

This chain joins TRBV24-1 and TRBJ2-3; D not certain. CDR1 is KGHDR, CDR2 SFDVKD, per germline. V shed 4 bases and J shed 0 bases, with 13 bases lying between them. The CDR3 consists of 16 residues. The CDR3 is CATSDPTGFSTDTQYF. CDR3 in DNA: TGTGCCACCAGTGACCCGACCGGTTTTAGCACAGATACGCAGTATTTT.

V usage is TRBV27 and J usage is TRBJ1-5, with 7 nucleotides matching TRBD1. CDR3 length: 14 residues. Germline V CDR1 and CDR2: MNHEY, SMNVEV (reference sequence). The V segment lost 3 bases and the J segment 2 bases; nucleotides outside the gene matches: 1. CDR3 amino acids: CASSFRGGNQPQHF. The CDR3 nucleotides are TGTGCCAGCAGTTTCAGGGGGGGCAATCAGCCCCAGCATTTT.

The chain joins TRBV12-3 or TRBV12-4 to TRBJ1-3, with D hard to call. The CDR3 is made up of 11 amino acids. V was clipped by 3 bases and J by 4 bases, with 1 base between them. The CDR3 DNA reads as TGTGCCAGCAGTTTGGGAAACACCATATATTTT. Residues: CASSLGNTIYF.

The genes are TRBV11-1 and TRBJ2-7, with 11 bases lining up with TRBD2. After removal of 5 bases from V and 0 bases from J, the junction contained 3 bases not matched to a gene. The germline CDR1 and CDR2 sequences are SGHAT and FQDESV (reference sequence). The CDR3 contains 15 residues. CDR3 nucleotides: TGTGCCAGCAGCACTAGCGGGGGCAGCTCCTACGAGCAGTACTTC. This encodes CASSTSGGSSYEQYF. Together with reference TRBV11-1 and TRBJ2-7, the CDR3 gives the full variable domain: EAEVAQSPRYKITEKSQAVAFWCDPISGHATLYWYRQILGQGPELLVQFQDESVVDDSQLPKDRFSAERLKGVDSTLKIQPAELGDSAMYLCASSTSGGSSYEQYFGPGTRLTVT.

V gene TRBV28 combines with J gene TRBJ1-2; D may be TRBD1 (6 bases). Trimming cost V 6 bases and J 7 bases, with 18 bases left between them. CDR1 is MDHEN, CDR2 SYDVKM, per germline. The CDR3 sequence is 14 residues long. CDR3 sequence reads: CASSLTGKWAGYTF. CDR3 DNA sequence: TGTGCCAGCAGCCTTACAGGGAAATGGGCTGGCTACACCTTC.

The V gene is TRBV10-2, the J gene TRBJ2-7, with D possibly being TRBD1 (5 bases). The CDR3 spans 12 residues. Germline loops: CDR1 WSHSY, CDR2 SAAADI. Trimming removed 5 bases from V and 5 bases from J, with 10 bases in between. The CDR3 DNA reads as TGCGCCAGCAGTAGCAGGGTAAACGAGCAGTACGTC. Amino acids: CASSSRVNEQYV.

The chain joins TRBV29-1 to TRBJ1-2, with TRBD1 matching over 7 bases. The CDR3 has 12 residues. The trim removed 5 bases at V and 3 bases at J, leaving 3 bases unmatched. The V gene's germline CDR1 is SQVTM and CDR2 ANQGSEA. The CDR3 reads CSVPGTDYGYTF. CDR3 sequence (DNA): TGCAGCGTTCCCGGGACAGACTATGGCTACACCTTC.

The V gene is TRBV6-2 or TRBV6-3, the J gene TRBJ2-3; D unclear. Germline loops: CDR1 MNHEY, CDR2 SVGEGT. The CDR3 has 16 amino acids. Trimming removed 0 bases from V and 3 bases from J, with 13 bases in between. The DNA for the CDR3 is TGTGCCAGCAGTTACTCGGTGAAGGGTGTTACAGATACGCAGTATTTT. Amino acids: CASSYSVKGVTDTQYF.

The J gene is TRBJ1-6, the V gene TRBV6-6; D is unclear. Trimming took 2 bases from V and 6 from J, leaving 14 bases between them. The germline gives CDR1 MNHNY, CDR2 SVGAGI (reference sequence). CDR3 length: 16 amino acids. CDR3 in DNA: TGTGCCAGCAGTTACCCGGAGGAGTTACTTAATTCACCCCTCCACTTT. Its translation: CASSYPEELLNSPLHF.

This clone has a handful of counts. The gene calls are TRBV28 and TRBJ2-7; the D gene is possibly TRBD1 (5 bases). CDR3 length: 15 amino acids. Germline CDR1 and CDR2: MDHEN and SYDVKM. Trimming took 5 bases from V and 3 from J, leaving 17 bases between them. CDR3 coding DNA: TGTGCCAGCAGTCAGACAACAGGTTTTCTCTACGAGCAGTACTTC. The encoded protein is CASSQTTGFLYEQYF. The complete variable domain, with remaining parts taken from reference TRBV28 and TRBJ2-7, reads DVKVTQSSRYLVKRTGEKVFLECVQDMDHENMFWYRQDPGLGLRLIYFSYDVKMKEKGDIPEGYSVSREKKERFSLILESASTNQTSMYLCASSQTTGFLYEQYFGPGTRLTVT.

The rearrangement uses TRBV3-1 (or the pseudogene TRBV3-2) and TRBJ2-7, with a possible D match to TRBD1 (6 bases). CDR3 length: 14 amino acids. The ends were cut back, 3 bases at V and 4 bases at J, with 13 bases in the middle. In germline, CDR1 is LGHDT, CDR2 YNNKEL (reference sequence). CDR3 nucleotide sequence: TGTGCCAGCAGCCAGGGGACACTCGGATACGAGCAGTACTTC. Translation gives CASSQGTLGYEQYF.

CDR3 loop: CASSYSRTFSYEQYF. The DNA of the CDR3 is TGTGCCAGCAGTTATTCGAGGACGTTCTCCTACGAGCAGTACTTC. The chain couples TRBV6-2 or TRBV6-3 to TRBJ2-7; D is undetermined. The CDR3 runs 15 residues. The germline gives CDR1 MNHEY, CDR2 SVGEGT. Trimming took off 3 bases at V and 0 bases at J, with 12 bases between the two ends.

The rearrangement joins TRBV4-3 to TRBJ2-5; possible D gene TRBD1, 6 bases. The CDR3 consists of 17 residues. Germline V gives CDR1 LGHNA, CDR2 YSLEER. Trimming took off 0 bases at V and 2 bases at J, with 16 bases between the two ends. CDR3 nucleotide sequence: TGCGCCAGCAGCCAAGACACGAGTCCCGGACAGCAAGAGACCCAGTACTTC. It yields the protein CASSQDTSPGQQETQYF.

This clone occurred once. The CDR3, as DNA: TGTGCCAGCAGCCCACGCATGATCTCTGGGGCCAACGTCCTGACTTTC. Translated, it gives CASSPRMISGANVLTF. This rearrangement joins TRBV3-1 (or the pseudogene TRBV3-2) to TRBJ2-6; D remains ambiguous. Germline V gives CDR1 LGHDT, CDR2 YNNKEL (reference sequence). The CDR3 is 16 residues long. With 4 bases removed from V and 0 bases from J, the gap between germline ends came to 10 bases.

V gene TRBV14 combines with J gene TRBJ2-2; tentatively, D is TRBD1 (6 bases). In germline, CDR1 is SGHDN, CDR2 FVKESK. Trimming took 4 bases from V and 7 from J, leaving 13 bases between them. This CDR3 is built from 14 residues. The CDR3 sequence: CASSPGASGGELFF. In DNA form, the CDR3 reads TGTGCCAGCAGCCCAGGGGCGTCGGGCGGGGAGCTGTTTTTT.

The chain links TRBV5-1 to TRBJ2-6, with a tentative D call TRBD2 (5 bases). This CDR3 is built from 15 residues. The V end was cut by 1 base, the J end by 3 bases, with 8 bases between. Per germline, CDR1 SGHRS and CDR2 YFSETQ. The CDR3 sequence is CASSLRGDGANVLTF. DNA of the CDR3: TGCGCCAGCAGCTTGCGGGGAGATGGGGCCAACGTCCTGACTTTC. The complete variable domain, with remaining parts taken from reference TRBV5-1 and TRBJ2-6, reads KAGVTQTPRYLIKTRGQQVTLSCSPISGHRSVSWYQQTPGQGLQFLFEYFSETQRNKGNFPGRFSGRQFSNSRSEMNVSTLELGDSALYLCASSLRGDGANVLTFGAGSRLTVL.